Below are 26 T cell receptor beta chains sequenced from a single sample in a study of blood T cell repertoires in COVID-19. Sequenced by immunoSEQ multiplex PCR; TCRdb stores in-frame clones only, minus some. This table holds roughly 120,000 clones, 70% to 90% found once. Input material: peripheral blood. The receptors come from a woman in her seventies who had recovered from COVID-19.

The chain has TRBV19 and TRBJ1-4; 7 nucleotides agree with TRBD1. The germline CDR1 and CDR2 sequences are LNHDA and SQIVND (reference sequence). The CDR3 totals 18 residues. Germline trimming cut 5 bases from V and 8 bases from J; bases unmatched to any gene: 20. CDR3 DNA: TGTGCCAGTAGTTCACGGCTGGGGGGACAGCGCTTAAGAGAAAAACTGTTTTTT. Its translation: CASSSRLGGQRLREKLFF.

The V call is TRBV7-2, the J call TRBJ2-1; D perhaps matches TRBD1 (5 bases). V was pared by 3 bases and J by 9 bases, with 12 bases between. Germline V gene lookup returns CDR1 SGHTA and CDR2 FQGNSA. This CDR3 region has 13 residues. CDR3 loop: CASSLGPQVEQFF. The CDR3 region has the DNA TGTGCCAGCAGCTTGGGGCCGCAGGTTGAGCAGTTCTTC.

This clone was counted once. Other DNA sequences in the same sample also yield this CDR3. J is TRBJ2-3 and V is TRBV28, with 9 bases identical to TRBD2. This CDR3 has 15 amino acids. The V segment lost 6 bases and the J segment 3 bases; nucleotides outside the gene matches: 7. CDR1 is MDHEN and CDR2 is SYDVKM in the germline V gene. The CDR3, as DNA: TGTGCCAGCAGGTTTAGCGGGAGAGGGACAGATACGCAGTATTTT. The encoded protein is CASRFSGRGTDTQYF.

The V call is TRBV19, the J call TRBJ2-3, with TRBD2 matching 7 bases. The V gene's germline CDR1 is LNHDA and CDR2 SQIVND (reference sequence). The CDR3 length is 15 residues. J lost 2 bases, V lost 6 bases, and 8 bases had no gene match. The CDR3 sequence is CASRIGGVYTDTQYF. In DNA, the CDR3 is TGTGCCAGTAGGATTGGGGGGGTATACACAGATACGCAGTATTTT.

J is TRBJ2-6 and V is TRBV28, with D tentatively TRBD2 (6 bases). Germline CDR1 MDHEN, CDR2 SYDVKM. CDR3 size: 16 residues. With 2 bases removed from V and 2 bases from J, the gap between germline ends came to 10 bases. In DNA, the CDR3 is TGTGCCAGCAGTTTACGGGGGAAAACTGGGGCCAACGTCCTGACTTTC. Protein product: CASSLRGKTGANVLTF.

The rearrangement links TRBV5-1 to TRBJ2-5, with TRBD1 matching over 9 bases. CDR3 length equals 14 residues. Unmatched junction bases numbered 5, after V lost 4 bases and J lost 4 bases. Looked up from germline, CDR1 is SGHRS and CDR2 is YFSETQ. The CDR3 loop reads CASSLQGASETQYF. The CDR3 bases are TGCGCCAGCAGCCTACAGGGGGCCTCAGAGACCCAGTACTTC.

This clone has just a few counts. The chain recombines TRBV10-3 with TRBJ2-7; weak D call: TRBD1 (7 bases). V was shortened by 8 bases and J by 3 bases, with 17 bases between the two germline ends. Germline CDR1 reads ENHRY; CDR2 reads SYGVKD. This CDR3 region has 14 residues. This CDR3 is CAIRRGQIDYEQYF. The DNA for the CDR3 is TGTGCCATCCGGCGGGGACAGATTGACTACGAGCAGTACTTC.

This clone was counted once. The chain carries TRBV19 and TRBJ1-1; D is undetermined. V was clipped by 7 bases and J by 0 bases, with 9 bases between them. This CDR3 has 13 residues. Germline CDR1 LNHDA, CDR2 SQIVND (reference sequence). For the CDR3, the DNA is TGTGCCAGTACCCCCCGGGTGAACACTGAAGCTTTCTTT. Amino acid sequence: CASTPRVNTEAFF.

The chain carries TRBV19 and TRBJ1-5; D possibly corresponds to TRBD1 (5 bases). In germline, CDR1 is LNHDA, CDR2 SQIVND (reference sequence). V was clipped by 3 bases and J by 1 base, with 7 bases between them. The CDR3 covers 14 residues. The DNA for the CDR3 is TGTGCCAGTAGTATTGCAGGGAGCAATCAGCCCCAGCATTTT. This gives the protein CASSIAGSNQPQHF.

V gene TRBV6-1 combines with J gene TRBJ1-1; 7 bases are a match to TRBD1. Trimming took 6 bases from V and 3 from J; bases not matched to a gene: 7. Germline CDR1 and CDR2: MNHNS and SASEGT. This CDR3 has 14 amino acids. CDR3 sequence reads: CASSVRGGDTEAFF. DNA for the CDR3: TGTGCCAGCAGCGTCCGAGGGGGCGACACTGAAGCTTTCTTT.

The chain uses TRBV10-3 and TRBJ1-1; weak D call: TRBD1 (5 bases). In germline, CDR1 is ENHRY, CDR2 SYGVKD. The V gene lost 3 bases and the J gene lost 5 bases, with 13 bases spanning the gap. The CDR3 runs 14 residues. The DNA of the CDR3 is TGTGCCATCAGTGAAGGCCAGGGAAGGACTGAAGCTTTCTTT. This translates into CAISEGQGRTEAFF.

The table lists this clone with a few counts. CDR3 sequence: CASSPGSIYTF. Written as DNA, the CDR3 is TGTGCCAGCAGCCCCGGGTCCATATACACCTTC. The genes are TRBV6-6 and TRBJ1-2; no definite D call. The CDR3 totals 11 residues. Looked up from germline, CDR1 is MNHNY and CDR2 is SVGAGI (reference sequence). The ends were cut back, 6 bases at V and 11 bases at J, with 13 bases in the middle.

This clone was counted a few times. This chain joins TRBV4-2 and TRBJ2-7, with a possible D match to TRBD2 (5 bases). V lost 1 base, J lost 4 bases, and 14 bases lay in between. The length of the CDR3 is 15 residues. The germline gives CDR1 LGHNA, CDR2 YNFKEQ. The CDR3, as DNA: TGTGCCAGCAGCCAAGGAGGTGTCGGGGAATACGAGCAGTACTTC. Its translation: CASSQGGVGEYEQYF.

The chain recombines TRBV28 with TRBJ1-1, with D perhaps TRBD1 (6 bases). The germline CDR1 and CDR2 sequences are MDHEN and SYDVKM. This CDR3 has 14 residues. Trimming removed 7 bases at V and 10 bases at J, with 22 bases between. The CDR3 bases are TGTGCCAGCATCATGGGGGGGGCGGGGGCCGTAGCTTTCTTT. This sequence encodes CASIMGGAGAVAFF.

This clone was detected only once. The chain combines TRBV2 with TRBJ1-4; D uncertain. From germline, CDR1 is SNHLY and CDR2 FYNNEI. The CDR3 length is 11 residues. V lost 2 bases, J lost 7 bases, and 2 bases lay in between. Written as DNA, the CDR3 is TGTGCCAGCAGTGAACGTGAAAAACTGTTTTTT. It translates to CASSEREKLFF.

About this clone: The same CDR3 also results from other DNA sequences found in this sample. The CDR3 sequence: CASSPGTGYQPQHF. The CDR3 bases are TGTGCCAGCAGTCCCGGGACAGGATATCAGCCCCAGCATTTT. V gene TRBV28 combines with J gene TRBJ1-5; 8 positions agree with TRBD1. The CDR3 has 14 amino acids. The germline gives CDR1 MDHEN, CDR2 SYDVKM. V trimming: 5 bases; J trimming: 5 bases; junction bases outside the gene matches: 5.

This chain uses TRBV7-8 with TRBJ1-4, with D unresolved. This CDR3 contains 16 residues. With 4 bases removed from V and 4 bases from J, the gap between germline ends came to 16 bases. CDR1 is SGHVS, CDR2 FQNEAQ, per germline. CDR3 region: CASSYLPGPVNEKLFF. The CDR3 nucleotides read TGTGCCAGCAGCTATCTACCTGGGCCCGTTAATGAAAAACTGTTTTTT. Full variable domain (outside the CDR3, taken from reference TRBV7-8 and TRBJ1-4): GAGVSQSPRYKVAKRGQDVALRCDPISGHVSLFWYQQALGQGPEFLTYFQNEAQLDKSGLPSDRFFAERPEGSVSTLKIQRTQQEDSAVYLCASSYLPGPVNEKLFFGSGTQLSVL.

For the CDR3, the DNA is TGTGCCAGCAGTTTAAGTGGGACTAGCGGTCTAGATACGCAGTATTTT. It translates to CASSLSGTSGLDTQYF. The chain has TRBV27 and TRBJ2-3; 11 bases match TRBD2. The CDR3 has 16 residues. V was clipped by 2 bases and J by 5 bases; unmatched bases: 6. The germline CDR1 and CDR2 sequences are MNHEY and SMNVEV (reference sequence).

The chain uses TRBV10-3 and TRBJ2-1, with TRBD2 matching over 8 bases. This CDR3 spans 15 amino acids. The germline CDR1 and CDR2 sequences are ENHRY and SYGVKD. After removal of 7 bases from V and 8 bases from J, the junction contained 13 bases not matched to a gene. CDR3 nucleotides: TGTGCCATCACCCTTGGGCTAGCGGGTGACGATGAGCAGTTCTTC. Its translation is CAITLGLAGDDEQFF.

This clone was seen a single time. CDR3 amino acids: CASSPGELHGGTQYF. Written as DNA, the CDR3 is TGCGCCAGCAGCCCGGGAGAGCTACACGGAGGGACCCAGTACTTC. The gene calls are TRBV4-3 and TRBJ2-5, with D perhaps matching TRBD2 (6 bases). V was pared by 4 bases and J by 7 bases, with 19 bases between. The CDR3 covers 15 residues. The germline V gene encodes CDR1 LGHNA and CDR2 YSLEER.

The rearrangement uses TRBV5-5 and TRBJ2-3; 7 bases map to TRBD2. Germline V lookup: CDR1 SGHKS, CDR2 YYEKEE (reference sequence). This CDR3 region has 14 residues. J was trimmed by 6 bases and V by 3 bases; bases with no gene match: 7. DNA of the CDR3: TGTGCCAGCAGCTGGGAGGGGCGGGCCGATACGCAGTATTTT. Translation: CASSWEGRADTQYF.

The rearrangement links TRBV6-1 to TRBJ1-4; maybe TRBD1 (6 bases). The CDR3 contains 15 residues. CDR1 is MNHNS and CDR2 is SASEGT in the germline V gene. V lost 3 bases and J 3 bases, leaving 11 bases between the germline ends. In DNA form, the CDR3 reads TGTGCCAGCAGTGAGTGGGGGCGGGCTAATGAAAAACTGTTTTTT. Encoded protein: CASSEWGRANEKLFF.

CDR3 nucleotide sequence: TGTGCCAGCAGGTATCTAGCGGGGGTCACAGATACGCAGTATTTT. This translates into CASRYLAGVTDTQYF. The chain is built from TRBV7-2 and TRBJ2-3; the match to TRBD2 covers 10 bases. Germline V CDR1 and CDR2: SGHTA, FQGNSA. CDR3 size: 15 residues. V was pared by 6 bases and J by 2 bases, with 5 bases of the junction left unmatched.

CDR3 sequence (DNA): TGTGCCAGCAGTTTAGAGGCAGGGGCAAAAAGACCCCTCCACTTT. This encodes CASSLEAGAKRPLHF. The chain has TRBV28 and TRBJ1-6; a possible D gene is TRBD1 (6 bases). CDR3 length: 15 residues. Germline V gene lookup returns CDR1 MDHEN and CDR2 SYDVKM. Trimming took off 2 bases at V and 12 bases at J, with 17 bases between the two ends. Using reference TRBV28 and TRBJ1-6 for the parts outside the CDR3, the full variable domain is DVKVTQSSRYLVKRTGEKVFLECVQDMDHENMFWYRQDPGLGLRLIYFSYDVKMKEKGDIPEGYSVSREKKERFSLILESASTNQTSMYLCASSLEAGAKRPLHFGNGTRLTVT.

This clone is a singleton in its sample. The CDR3 sequence: CASSLEGGANTGELFF. The CDR3 coding sequence is TGCGCCAGCAGCTTGGAAGGCGGGGCGAACACCGGGGAGCTGTTTTTT. V usage is TRBV5-1 and J usage is TRBJ2-2; perhaps TRBD2 as D (6 bases). This CDR3 has 16 residues. V gave up 0 bases and J gave up 0 bases, with 9 bases separating them. CDR1 is SGHRS, CDR2 YFSETQ, per germline.

The chain recombines TRBV28 with TRBJ2-3; 10 bases match TRBD1. The germline gives CDR1 MDHEN, CDR2 SYDVKM. The CDR3 extends over 16 amino acids. The ends lost 3 bases at V and 4 bases at J; junction bases unmatched: 7. CDR3 residues: CASSFPRTGGSDTQYF. DNA for the CDR3: TGTGCCAGCAGTTTCCCCCGGACAGGGGGTTCAGATACGCAGTATTTT. The complete variable domain, with remaining parts taken from reference TRBV28 and TRBJ2-3, reads DVKVTQSSRYLVKRTGEKVFLECVQDMDHENMFWYRQDPGLGLRLIYFSYDVKMKEKGDIPEGYSVSREKKERFSLILESASTNQTSMYLCASSFPRTGGSDTQYFGPGTRLTVL.